These T cell receptor beta chains were read from a single sample in a study of response to subunit inactivated influenza vaccine. TCRdb reprocessed the RT-PCR reads with MiXCR, giving one entry per CDR3 protein. This table has some 600,000 distinct CDR3 sequences, around 15% appearing once. The sample in question was PBMCs from blood, obtained roughly 15 days before vaccination. The receptors were sampled from a man aged 50 or older who received an inactivated influenza vaccine. Each CDR3 is given with its conserved first and last residue. The order of the fields is V gene, J gene, clone size, D gene, CDR3 protein, CDR3 DNA. D genes are given only for firm matches. Rows give clone size only sometimes, using once, few, many, or a class for an expanded clone.

v_gene: TRBV7-2
j_gene: TRBJ2-2
abundance: NA
d_gene: NA
CDR3aa: CASSGVVSLTGELFF
CDR3nt: TGTGCCAGTTCCGGGGTAGTAAGTTTAACCGGGGAGCTGTTTTTT

v_gene: TRBV10-3
j_gene: TRBJ2-1
abundance: many
d_gene: TRBD2
CDR3aa: CAISEGAGAGGNEQFF
CDR3nt: TGTGCCATCAGTGAGGGAGCGGGAGCTGGTGGAAATGAGCAGTTCTTC

v_gene: TRBV24-1
j_gene: TRBJ2-3
abundance: few
d_gene: NA
CDR3aa: CATSDFKPGRGKDTQYF
CDR3nt: TGTGCCACCAGTGATTTCAAGCCGGGGCGAGGGAAAGATACGCAGTATTTT

v_gene: TRBV5-6
j_gene: TRBJ2-6
abundance: few
d_gene: NA
CDR3aa: CASSFPASGANVLTF
CDR3nt: TGTGCCAGCAGCTTTCCGGCCTCTGGGGCCAACGTCCTGACTTTC

v_gene: TRBV4-3
j_gene: TRBJ2-1
abundance: few
d_gene: TRBD2
CDR3aa: CASSQRLAGGPGNEQFF
CDR3nt: TGCGCCAGCAGCCAGAGACTGGCGGGAGGGCCTGGGAATGAGCAGTTCTTC

v_gene: TRBV7-2
j_gene: TRBJ2-7
abundance: medium-sized
d_gene: NA
CDR3aa: CASSSGTFYEQYF
CDR3nt: TGTGCCAGCAGCTCCGGGACTTTCTACGAGCAGTACTTC

v_gene: TRBV28
j_gene: TRBJ1-5
abundance: NA
d_gene: TRBD1
CDR3aa: CASSLGPGGYQPQHF
CDR3nt: TGTGCCAGCAGTTTAGGTCCAGGGGGCTATCAGCCCCAGCATTTT

v_gene: TRBV30
j_gene: TRBJ1-2
abundance: NA
d_gene: NA
CDR3aa: CAWGRNYGYTF
CDR3nt: TGTGCCTGGGGACGGAACTATGGCTACACCTTC

v_gene: TRBV5-1
j_gene: TRBJ2-7
abundance: few
d_gene: NA
CDR3aa: CASSLQSDRPYEQYF
CDR3nt: TGCGCCAGCAGCTTGCAATCGGACAGACCCTACGAGCAGTACTTC

v_gene: TRBV9
j_gene: TRBJ2-3
abundance: few
d_gene: TRBD2
CDR3aa: CASSVLAGGTDTQYF
CDR3nt: TGTGCCAGCAGCGTCTTAGCGGGAGGCACAGATACGCAGTATTTT

v_gene: TRBV4-1
j_gene: TRBJ2-2
abundance: NA
d_gene: NA
CDR3aa: CASSQEFRSGTGELFF
CDR3nt: TGCGCCAGCAGCCAGGAATTCCGCAGCGGCACCGGGGAGCTGTTTTTT

v_gene: TRBV6-2/TRBV6-3
j_gene: TRBJ1-1
abundance: NA
d_gene: NA
CDR3aa: CASSTPRPILGGAEAFF
CDR3nt: TGTGCCAGCAGTACCCCGCGTCCTATCCTGGGGGGCGCTGAAGCTTTCTTT

v_gene: TRBV7-9
j_gene: TRBJ2-7
abundance: NA
d_gene: NA
CDR3aa: CASSRIEGRGEGGEQYF
CDR3nt: TGTGCCAGCAGCCGCATCGAGGGCAGAGGGGAAGGGGGCGAGCAGTACTTC

v_gene: TRBV9
j_gene: TRBJ2-1
abundance: many
d_gene: NA
CDR3aa: CASSVDASVDNEQFF
CDR3nt: TGTGCCAGCAGCGTAGACGCTAGCGTAGACAATGAGCAGTTCTTC

v_gene: TRBV5-5
j_gene: TRBJ2-1
abundance: NA
d_gene: TRBD2
CDR3aa: CASSLRTSGRFYNEQFF
CDR3nt: TGTGCCAGCAGCCTCCGGACTAGCGGGAGGTTTTACAATGAGCAGTTCTTC